The following is a TCR beta chain sequence with its context. Its antigen is unknown. The record originates from a study of T cells in Graves' hyperthyroidism and ophthalmopathy. Study-level points and caveats: Most expanded thyroid clonotypes above 0.001 also appeared in blood.

Germline assignment: CDR1 MNHGY and CDR2 SVAAGI. There are 15 residues in the CDR3. The V end was cut by 3 bases, the J end by 4 bases, with 13 bases between. The source material, RNA transcripts, was used to amplify TCR beta CDR3 regions. The TCR CDR3 first-round RT-PCR relied on the HTBI primer set. From the multiplex PCR reads, TCRdb called clonotypes with MiXCR, one entry per CDR3 protein. This table has 500,000 to 600,000 distinct CDR3 sequences, approximately 15% appearing once. PBMCs were collected from an approximately 9 ml volume of fresh peripheral blood. The chain links TRBV6-9 to TRBJ1-5, with D maybe TRBD1 (6 bases). Sequencing was done on a sample of blood. This receptor was obtained from a woman younger than 35 with Graves' hyperthyroidism. The CDR3 protein is CASSYFDRLNQPQHF. As DNA, the CDR3 is TGTGCCAGCAGTTACTTCGACAGGTTGAATCAGCCCCAGCATTTT.